Listed here is a single TCR beta chain. The antigen is unknown. This sample is part of a study of neurological immune-mediated disorders. Study-wide results and limits: Patients with HTLV-1-associated myelopathy had the highest level of TCR clonal expansion, whereas patients with multiple sclerosis had the lowest level, falling beneath the level found in healthy controls.

The team produced cDNA through 5'RACE using 10-nucleotide random UMIs. TCRdb re-called the 5' RACE reads with MiXCR, one entry per CDR3 protein. The sample lists more than 30,000 distinct CDR3 sequences; approximately 12% were seen once. The time point denotes: technical triplicate 2. Sorted libraries drew on about a million CD4+ or CD8+ T cells. V was clipped by 0 bases and J by 2 bases, with 7 bases between them. Looked up from germline, CDR1 is SGHRS and CDR2 is YFSETQ. The length of the CDR3 is 14 residues. This chain joins TRBV5-1 and TRBJ2-3, with D hard to call. The sample taken for sequencing was CD4+ T cells from blood. The clonotype comes from a female donor with HTLV-1-associated myelopathy (HAM/TSP). CDR3 sequence: CASSLGYHTDTQYF. CDR3 sequence (DNA): TGCGCCAGCAGCTTGGGGTATCACACAGATACGCAGTATTTT.